The 28 T cell receptor beta chains below all came from one sample that was sequenced in a study of blood T cell repertoires in COVID-19. Produced via immunoSEQ multiplex PCR; TCRdb's table is partial and in-frame only. The repertoire holds 90,000 to 120,000 clones, with about three quarters as singletons. The specimen was peripheral blood. Receptors originate from a man in his sixties or seventies with acute or convalescent COVID-19.

This rearrangement joins TRBV28 to TRBJ1-4; D ambiguous. CDR3 size: 15 residues. The germline CDR1 and CDR2 sequences are MDHEN and SYDVKM. V shed 7 bases and J shed 3 bases, with 15 bases lying between them. CDR3 nucleotides: TGTGCCAGCAACCCGGTCGGGAAGGCTAATGAAAAACTGTTTTTT. Translating gives CASNPVGKANEKLFF.

V is TRBV25-1 and J is TRBJ1-6; D may be TRBD1 (6 bases). V was trimmed by 3 bases and J by 4 bases, leaving 13 bases between them. This CDR3 has 16 residues. From germline, CDR1 is MGHDK and CDR2 SYGVNS. CDR3 amino acids: CASSEIGGQYNSPLHF. DNA for the CDR3: TGTGCCAGCAGTGAGATTGGGGGACAATATAATTCACCCCTCCACTTT.

V is TRBV4-1 and J is TRBJ1-5; D ambiguous. The CDR3 has 15 amino acids. Between the trimmed V and J ends, which lost 3 bases and 5 bases, there was a span of 14 bases. Per germline, CDR1 MGHRA and CDR2 YSYEKL. CDR3 nucleotide sequence: TGCGCCAGCAGCCAGGTGACACCGACGGATCAGCCCCAGCATTTT. Protein product: CASSQVTPTDQPQHF.

This chain connects TRBV3-1 (or the pseudogene TRBV3-2) to TRBJ1-3; D possibly corresponds to TRBD1 (6 bases). Germline CDR1 is LGHDT and CDR2 is YNNKEL (reference sequence). The V end lost 2 bases, the J end lost 4 bases, and 12 bases lay between the germline ends. This CDR3 is 15 amino acids long. CDR3 sequence: CASSQKGGAGNTIYF. DNA of the CDR3: TGTGCCAGCAGCCAAAAAGGGGGGGCAGGAAACACCATATATTTT.

The chain is built from TRBV5-6 and TRBJ1-1; D is perhaps TRBD1 (5 bases). Germline V gives CDR1 SGHDT, CDR2 YYEEEE. This CDR3 is built from 13 residues. The V end lost 0 bases, the J end lost 8 bases, and 11 bases lay between the germline ends. Written as DNA, the CDR3 is TGTGCCAGCAGCTTGGGGGTGGGGCAGGAAGCTTTCTTT. Protein product: CASSLGVGQEAFF.

This clone showed up many times. The chain combines TRBV7-9 with TRBJ2-3; D not certain. This CDR3 contains 14 residues. The V and J ends lost 3 bases and 1 base respectively, with 8 bases between them. The germline gives CDR1 SEHNR, CDR2 FQNEAQ (reference sequence). The CDR3 bases are TGTGCCAGCAGCTTTCCTCAGGGCACAGATACGCAGTATTTT. Amino acids: CASSFPQGTDTQYF.

The chain combines TRBV2 with TRBJ1-1; the match to TRBD1 covers 7 bases. Germline V gene data show CDR1 as SNHLY and CDR2 as FYNNEI. CDR3 length equals 13 residues. V was pared by 2 bases and J by 8 bases, with 5 bases of the junction left unmatched. The CDR3 DNA reads as TGTGCCAGCAGTGAAACGACAGGGTTAGAAGCTTTCTTT. Translating it yields CASSETTGLEAFF. The full variable domain, completed using reference TRBV2 and TRBJ1-1, is EPEVTQTPSHQVTQMGQEVILRCVPISNHLYFYWYRQILGQKVEFLVSFYNNEISEKSEIFDDQFSVERPDGSNFTLKIRSTKLEDSAMYFCASSETTGLEAFFGQGTRLTVV.

The V call is TRBV13, the J call TRBJ2-1; 7 bases are a match to TRBD1. The CDR3 has 15 residues. The germline V gene encodes CDR1 PRHDT and CDR2 FYEKMQ (reference sequence). V dropped 5 bases and J dropped 6; count of bases not matched to a gene: 10. The CDR3 DNA sequence: TGTGCCAGCAGCACTAGGGACAGAACCCTCAATGAGCAGTTCTTC. Translated, it gives CASSTRDRTLNEQFF.

CDR3 DNA sequence: TGTGCCATCAGTGAGTCCGGGGGGAACACTGAAGCTTTCTTT. As protein: CAISESGGNTEAFF. This sequence joins TRBV10-3 and TRBJ1-1, with D perhaps TRBD1 (5 bases). Trimming cost V 0 bases and J 1 base, with 6 bases left between them. CDR1 and CDR2 from the germline V gene are ENHRY and SYGVKD. This CDR3 has 14 residues.

About this clone itself: In the same sample, other DNA sequences code for this CDR3. J is TRBJ1-1 and V is TRBV6-5; D may be TRBD1 (5 bases). V shed 0 bases and J shed 4 bases, with 6 bases lying between them. This CDR3 region has 13 residues. CDR1 is MNHEY, CDR2 SVGAGI, per germline. This CDR3 reads CASSYSGGTEAFF. The DNA of the CDR3 is TGTGCCAGCAGTTACTCCGGGGGCACTGAAGCTTTCTTT.

V gene TRBV6-4 combines with J gene TRBJ2-7; 9 bases match TRBD2. This CDR3 is 13 amino acids long. V was clipped by 8 bases and J by 3 bases; unmatched bases: 5. Germline V lookup: CDR1 MRHNA, CDR2 SNTAGT. The DNA of the CDR3 is TGTGCCAGCTCCGAGACTAGCGGCTACGAGCAGTACTTC. It codes for CASSETSGYEQYF.

The sample holds one count of this clone. V gene TRBV7-2 combines with J gene TRBJ1-1; possible D gene TRBD1, 6 bases. From germline, CDR1 is SGHTA and CDR2 FQGNSA. The CDR3 contains 15 residues. V gave up 3 bases and J gave up 4 bases, with 15 bases separating them. The CDR3 loop reads CASSFSTGLGTEAFF. The CDR3 DNA reads as TGTGCCAGCAGCTTTTCTACAGGGTTGGGCACTGAAGCTTTCTTT. Filled out from reference TRBV7-2 and TRBJ1-1, the complete variable domain reads GAGVSQSPSNKVTEKGKDVELRCDPISGHTALYWYRQSLGQGLEFLIYFQGNSAPDKSGLPSDRFSAERTGGSVSTLTIQRTQQEDSAVYLCASSFSTGLGTEAFFGQGTRLTVV.

This chain uses TRBV6-4 with TRBJ2-7, with D uncertain. Germline CDR1 and CDR2: MRHNA and SNTAGT. The CDR3 length is 12 residues. With 10 bases removed from V and 3 bases from J, the gap between germline ends came to 13 bases. The CDR3 nucleotides are TGTGCCAACGACTGGAATATCTACGAGCAGTACTTC. Residues: CANDWNIYEQYF.

This sequence joins TRBV3-1 (or the pseudogene TRBV3-2) and TRBJ1-6; D gene unclear. CDR3 length equals 12 residues. The V end was cut by 4 bases, the J end by 10 bases, with 8 bases between. Germline V gene lookup returns CDR1 LGHDT and CDR2 YNNKEL (reference sequence). CDR3 sequence (DNA): TGTGCCAGCAGCCTAGCTCGCTCACCCCTCCACTTT. Translated, it gives CASSLARSPLHF.

The gene calls are TRBV3-1 (or the pseudogene TRBV3-2) and TRBJ1-2, with D unclear. The CDR3 runs to 16 residues. Germline assignment: CDR1 LGHDT and CDR2 YNNKEL (reference sequence). The V gene lost 2 bases and the J gene lost 0 bases, with 13 bases spanning the gap. CDR3 residues: CASSQWPPQANYGYTF. Here the CDR3 DNA reads TGTGCCAGCAGCCAATGGCCTCCTCAAGCTAACTATGGCTACACCTTC.

Comment on this clone: Within the sample, other DNA sequences also encode this same CDR3. The rearrangement joins TRBV12-3 or TRBV12-4 to TRBJ1-1; D possibly corresponds to TRBD1 (6 bases). The CDR3 has 13 residues. Trimming cost V 3 bases and J 1 base, with 6 bases left between them. The CDR3 sequence: CASSLGQNTEAFF. CDR3 bases: TGTGCCAGCAGTTTGGGACAGAACACTGAAGCTTTCTTT.

The chain carries TRBV7-2 and TRBJ2-5, with a possible D match to TRBD1 (8 bases). CDR1 and CDR2 from the germline V gene are SGHTA and FQGNSA. The CDR3 consists of 15 residues. Trimming took 1 base from V and 5 from J, leaving 14 bases between them. CDR3 amino acids: CASSLGNRGGETQYF. In nucleotides, the CDR3 is TGTGCCAGCAGCTTAGGAAACAGGGGGGGTGAGACCCAGTACTTC.

The V gene is TRBV6-6, the J gene TRBJ2-2, with 7 bases that match TRBD2. V was clipped by 2 bases and J by 7 bases; unmatched bases: 1. Germline lookup yields CDR1 MNHNY and CDR2 SVGAGI (reference sequence). This CDR3 spans 13 amino acids. CDR3 protein: CASSYGGGGELFF. CDR3 nucleotides: TGTGCCAGCAGTTACGGGGGGGGCGGGGAGCTGTTTTTT.

The chain employs TRBV29-1 and TRBJ2-5; D possibly corresponds to TRBD1 (6 bases). This CDR3 is 13 amino acids long. The germline V and J ends were trimmed by 5 bases and 1 base, with 11 bases remaining between them. In germline, CDR1 is SQVTM, CDR2 ANQGSEA. Here the CDR3 DNA reads TGCAGCGTTACCCTGGGGGCCCAAGAGACCCAGTACTTC. Residues: CSVTLGAQETQYF.

The gene calls are TRBV6-5 and TRBJ1-5, with 8 bases fitting TRBD1. Germline CDR1 reads MNHEY; CDR2 reads SVGAGI. This CDR3 is 13 amino acids long. J lost 8 bases, V lost 5 bases, and 5 bases had no gene match. The CDR3: CASSRDRQKPQHF. The CDR3, as DNA: TGTGCCAGCAGTAGGGACAGGCAAAAGCCCCAGCATTTT.

This rearrangement joins TRBV6-6 to TRBJ1-3; 10 bases map to TRBD1. With 6 bases clipped from V and 0 bases from J, the junction kept 2 bases outside the gene matches. Germline V gene lookup returns CDR1 MNHNY and CDR2 SVGAGI (reference sequence). The CDR3 runs to 15 residues. As DNA, the CDR3 is TGTGCCAGCAGGACAGGGGGCGCCTCTGGAAACACCATATATTTT. It is translated as CASRTGGASGNTIYF.

V usage is TRBV5-4 and J usage is TRBJ1-1, with D perhaps matching TRBD1 (6 bases). Trimming removed 4 bases at V and 1 base at J, with 11 bases between. This CDR3 has 14 residues. In germline, CDR1 is SGHNT, CDR2 YYREEE (reference sequence). CDR3 loop: CASSPWTENTEAFF. The CDR3 coding sequence is TGTGCCAGCAGCCCCTGGACAGAGAACACTGAAGCTTTCTTT.

The gene calls are TRBV4-1 and TRBJ2-5; TRBD2 matches at 9 bases. The CDR3 extends over 16 amino acids. After removal of 0 bases from V and 2 bases from J, the junction contained 4 bases not matched to a gene. Germline V CDR1 and CDR2: MGHRA, YSYEKL. In DNA form, the CDR3 reads TGCGCCAGCAGCCAAGAGGGGCTAGCGGGGCAAGAGACCCAGTACTTC. Encoded protein: CASSQEGLAGQETQYF.

This clone occurred once. The chain joins TRBV29-1 to TRBJ1-2; tentatively, D is TRBD1 (6 bases). V lost 5 bases to trimming and J lost 0 bases, with 16 bases between them. Germline V gives CDR1 SQVTM, CDR2 ANQGSEA. The CDR3 loop spans 15 amino acids. Here the CDR3 DNA reads TGCAGCGTTAGCCCGGGACAAAGATCTAACTATGGCTACACCTTC. It codes for CSVSPGQRSNYGYTF. Complete variable domain (other parts from reference TRBV29-1 and TRBJ1-2): SAVISQKPSRDICQRGTSLTIQCQVDSQVTMMFWYRQQPGQSLTLIATANQGSEATYESGFVIDKFPISRPNLTFSTLTVSNMSPEDSSIYLCSVSPGQRSNYGYTFGSGTRLTVV.

This chain uses TRBV11-2 with TRBJ1-2; D is ambiguous. The CDR3 is 13 amino acids. Germline V CDR1 and CDR2: SGHAT, FQNNGV. V lost 1 base and J 3 bases, leaving 6 bases between the germline ends. CDR3 in DNA: TGTGCCAGCAGCTTAGCTGGCCACTATGGCTACACCTTC. Translated, it gives CASSLAGHYGYTF.

This sequence joins TRBV27 and TRBJ1-1, with 7 bases aligning to TRBD1. The CDR3 covers 14 residues. Germline-derived CDR1 and CDR2 are MNHEY and SMNVEV (reference sequence). Trimming cost V 6 bases and J 5 bases; bases outside gene matches: 9. This CDR3 reads CASRTYPGQTEAFF. In DNA, the CDR3 is TGTGCCAGCAGGACGTACCCGGGACAGACTGAAGCTTTCTTT.

This sequence joins TRBV6-5 and TRBJ2-5; tentatively, D is TRBD2 (6 bases). Between the trimmed V and J ends, which lost 9 bases and 0 bases, there was a span of 17 bases. The CDR3 sequence is 15 residues long. The germline V gene encodes CDR1 MNHEY and CDR2 SVGAGI. The CDR3 DNA reads TGTGCCAGTCACACGGGCGGGGCGGACCAAGAGACCCAGTACTTC. Residues: CASHTGGADQETQYF.

V is TRBV5-4 and J is TRBJ2-1; 7 bases agree with TRBD2. CDR3 size: 15 residues. V trimming: 5 bases; J trimming: 3 bases; junction bases outside the gene matches: 8. Looked up from germline, CDR1 is SGHNT and CDR2 is YYREEE (reference sequence). The CDR3 nucleotides are TGTGCCAGCAGTCCGGGGGGACTAATCTACAATGAGCAGTTCTTC. Protein product: CASSPGGLIYNEQFF.